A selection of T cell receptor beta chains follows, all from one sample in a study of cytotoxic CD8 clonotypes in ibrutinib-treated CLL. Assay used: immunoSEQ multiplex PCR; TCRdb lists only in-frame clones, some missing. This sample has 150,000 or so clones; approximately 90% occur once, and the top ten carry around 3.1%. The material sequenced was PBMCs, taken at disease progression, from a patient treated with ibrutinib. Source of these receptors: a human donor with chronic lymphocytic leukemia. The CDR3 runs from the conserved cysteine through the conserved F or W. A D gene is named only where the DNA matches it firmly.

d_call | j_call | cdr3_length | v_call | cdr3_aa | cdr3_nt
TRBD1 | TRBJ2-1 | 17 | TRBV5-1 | CASSLEGAGISYNEQFF | TGCGCCAGCAGCTTGGAGGGGGCAGGGATATCCTACAATGAGCAGTTCTTC
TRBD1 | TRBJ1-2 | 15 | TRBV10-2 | CASSDPTGGHYGYTF | TGCGCCAGCAGTGACCCGACAGGGGGCCACTATGGCTACACCTTC
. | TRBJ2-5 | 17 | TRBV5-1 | CASSLGQGRGARETQYF | TGCGCCAGCAGCTTGGGTCAGGGCAGGGGCGCACGAGAGACCCAGTACTTC
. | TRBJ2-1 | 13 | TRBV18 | CASSPPVRDEQFF | TGTGCCAGCTCACCACCGGTTCGGGATGAGCAGTTCTTC
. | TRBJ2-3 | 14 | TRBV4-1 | CASSLERPWDTQYF | TGCGCCAGCAGCCTCGAGCGGCCCTGGGATACGCAGTATTTT
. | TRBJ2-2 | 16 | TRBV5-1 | CASSLGASGSTGELFF | TGCGCCAGCAGCCTGGGGGCCTCGGGGAGCACCGGGGAGCTGTTTTTT
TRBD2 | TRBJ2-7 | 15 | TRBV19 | CASSILAGGIHEQYF | TGTGCCAGTAGTATACTAGCGGGAGGTATACACGAGCAGTACTTC
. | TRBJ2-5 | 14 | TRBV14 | CASSQVNRQETQYF | TGTGCCAGCAGCCAAGTCAACAGACAAGAGACCCAGTACTTC
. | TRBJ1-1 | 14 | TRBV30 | CAWTERPNLREAFF | TGTGCCTGGACTGAAAGGCCAAATCTGAGGGAAGCTTTCTTT
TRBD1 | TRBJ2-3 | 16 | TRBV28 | CASSLRGQGSPDTQYF | TGTGCCAGCAGTCTACGCGGACAGGGGAGCCCAGATACGCAGTATTTT
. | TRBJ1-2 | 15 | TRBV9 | CASSGGTAVLEGYTF | TGTGCCAGCAGCGGGGGGACGGCCGTTTTAGAGGGCTACACCTTC
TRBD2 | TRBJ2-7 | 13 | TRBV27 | CAPCGGDSYEQYF | TGTGCCCCATGCGGGGGAGACTCCTACGAGCAGTACTTC
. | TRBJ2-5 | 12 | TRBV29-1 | CSVVAATETQYF | TGCAGCGTTGTGGCGGCCACAGAGACCCAGTACTTC
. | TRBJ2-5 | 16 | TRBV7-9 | CASSKGGSGQQETQYF | TGTGCCAGCAGCAAAGGAGGGTCGGGACAGCAAGAGACCCAGTACTTC
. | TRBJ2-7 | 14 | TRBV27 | CASSLSSPPYEQYF | TGTGCCAGCAGTTTATCTAGCCCACCCTACGAGCAGTACTTC
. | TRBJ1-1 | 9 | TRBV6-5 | CASGGRAFF | TGTGCCAGCGGGGGGAGGGCTTTCTTT
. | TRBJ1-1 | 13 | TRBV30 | CAWSFRDNTEAFF | TGTGCCTGGAGTTTTAGGGATAACACTGAAGCTTTCTTT
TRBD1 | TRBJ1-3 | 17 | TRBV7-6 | CASSLAAGQASGNTIYF | TGTGCCAGCAGCTTGGCCGCGGGACAGGCCTCTGGAAACACCATATATTTT
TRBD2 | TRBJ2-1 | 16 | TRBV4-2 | CASSQHTSGPTKEQFF | TGTGCCAGCAGCCAACATACTAGCGGTCCCACGAAGGAGCAGTTCTTC
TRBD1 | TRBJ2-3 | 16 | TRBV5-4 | CASSGTRGYSTDTQYF | TGTGCCAGCAGCGGGACCAGGGGGTATAGCACAGATACGCAGTATTTT
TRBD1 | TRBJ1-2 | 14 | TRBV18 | CASSWTGDNYGYTF | TGTGCCAGCTCTTGGACAGGAGATAACTATGGCTACACCTTC
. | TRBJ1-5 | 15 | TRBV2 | CASTDGWDVNQPQHF | TGTGCCAGCACCGACGGGTGGGACGTCAATCAGCCCCAGCATTTT
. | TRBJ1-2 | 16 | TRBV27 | CASSSYRDRRDYGYTF | TGTGCCAGCAGTTCCTACCGAGACAGGAGGGACTATGGCTACACCTTC
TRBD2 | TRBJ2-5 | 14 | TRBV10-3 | CATTLAGAQETQYF | TGTGCCACCACACTAGCGGGGGCACAAGAGACCCAGTACTTC
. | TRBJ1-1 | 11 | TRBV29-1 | CSFYLNTEAFF | TGCAGCTTTTATTTGAACACTGAAGCTTTCTTT
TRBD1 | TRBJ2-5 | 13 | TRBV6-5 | CASDRGRGETQYF | TGTGCCAGCGACAGGGGTCGGGGGGAGACCCAGTACTTC
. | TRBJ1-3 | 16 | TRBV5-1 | CASSLRARVGGNTIYF | TGCGCCAGCAGCCTACGGGCGAGGGTCGGTGGAAACACCATATATTTT
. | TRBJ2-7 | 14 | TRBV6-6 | CASSLDSITYEQYF | TGTGCCAGCAGTTTGGACAGCATTACCTACGAGCAGTACTTC
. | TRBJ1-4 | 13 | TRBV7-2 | CASSRTRTEKLFF | TGTGCCAGCAGCCGAACAAGGACTGAAAAACTGTTTTTT
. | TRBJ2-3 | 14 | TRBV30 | CAWSVHGKQNTQYF | TGTGCCTGGAGTGTACACGGGAAACAGAATACGCAGTATTTT